This entry concerns a single TCR beta chain. This specimen belongs to a study of T cell changes during pregnancy in multiple sclerosis. CDR3 length: 13 residues. V lost 4 bases to trimming and J lost 5 bases, with 11 bases between them. Germline CDR1 and CDR2: LNHDA and SQIVND (reference sequence). Sequenced by immunoSEQ multiplex PCR; TCRdb stores in-frame clones only, minus some. The data contain around 45,000 clones, roughly nine tenths of them singletons. The sample in question was CD8+ T cells from peripheral blood mononuclear cells, obtained in the second trimester of pregnancy. The chain uses TRBV19 and TRBJ1-1; D is undetermined. This receptor was identified in a female donor with multiple sclerosis, enrolled in a pregnancy study. The CDR3 DNA follows: TGTGCCAGTAGTACCCCAGTGGTGACTGAAGCTTTCTTT. This encodes CASSTPVVTEAFF.